A selection of T cell receptor beta chains follows, all from one sample in a study of cytomegalovirus exposure and HLA in healthy donors. TCRdb keeps only in-frame clones here, not all; method: immunoSEQ multiplex PCR. Of roughly 140,000 clones in the sample, roughly three quarters were seen once. The source material was PBMCs. These receptors all come from a woman between 45 and 60 years old in good health and CMV-seronegative. Both conserved end residues are part of each CDR3. A D gene is named only where the DNA matches it firmly. Not all rows give a size; the values are once, few, many and, for expanded clones, a class.

CDR3aa: CATQEPGQTNEKLFF
CDR3nt: TGTGCCACCCAAGAGCCGGGACAGACAAATGAAAAACTGTTTTTT
d_gene: TRBD1
v_gene: TRBV10-3
len: 15
abundance: -
j_gene: TRBJ1-4

CDR3aa: CASSAEGGQYEQYF
CDR3nt: TGTGCCAGCAGCGCGGAGGGGGGGCAATACGAGCAGTACTTC
d_gene: -
v_gene: TRBV6-1
len: 14
abundance: -
j_gene: TRBJ2-7

CDR3aa: CASSVGHNTGELFF
CDR3nt: TGTGCCAGCAGCGTAGGTCATAACACCGGGGAGCTGTTTTTT
d_gene: -
v_gene: TRBV9
len: 14
abundance: -
j_gene: TRBJ2-2

CDR3aa: CASSGGQGAVGVTLLFF
CDR3nt: TGTGCCAGTAGTGGGGGACAGGGGGCGGTCGGTGTAACGCTACTGTTTTTT
d_gene: TRBD1
v_gene: TRBV19
len: 17
abundance: -
j_gene: TRBJ1-4

CDR3aa: CASRTTGAIYGYTF
CDR3nt: TGTGCCAGTAGAACGACAGGGGCGATTTATGGCTACACCTTC
d_gene: TRBD1
v_gene: TRBV19
len: 14
abundance: -
j_gene: TRBJ1-2

CDR3aa: CASTTRRGLGTDTQYF
CDR3nt: TGTGCCAGCACCACACGGAGGGGGCTTGGCACAGATACGCAGTATTTT
d_gene: -
v_gene: TRBV5-8
len: 16
abundance: -
j_gene: TRBJ2-3

CDR3aa: CASSPQVTGQETQYF
CDR3nt: TGTGCTAGCAGCCCCCAAGTAACAGGGCAAGAGACCCAGTACTTC
d_gene: -
v_gene: TRBV7-7
len: 15
abundance: -
j_gene: TRBJ2-5

CDR3aa: CASSLTGGRPNTEAFF
CDR3nt: TGTGCCAGTAGTCTCACAGGGGGCAGGCCGAACACTGAAGCTTTCTTT
d_gene: TRBD1
v_gene: TRBV19
len: 16
abundance: -
j_gene: TRBJ1-1

CDR3aa: CASSVSRGVRADTQYF
CDR3nt: TGTGCCAGCAGCGTTTCTCGGGGGGTCCGCGCAGATACGCAGTATTTT
d_gene: TRBD2
v_gene: TRBV9
len: 16
abundance: once
j_gene: TRBJ2-3

CDR3aa: CASSRFRGGVMALHF
CDR3nt: TGTGCCAGCAGCCGATTTAGGGGGGGCGTGATGGCCCTCCACTTT
d_gene: -
v_gene: TRBV5-6
len: 15
abundance: -
j_gene: TRBJ1-6

CDR3aa: CASSEQGHGDIQYF
CDR3nt: TGTGCCAGCAGTGAACAGGGGCATGGTGACATTCAGTACTTC
d_gene: -
v_gene: TRBV6-1
len: 14
abundance: -
j_gene: TRBJ2-4

CDR3aa: CASSLGAGGAFNEQFF
CDR3nt: TGTGCCAGCAGCTTAGGGGCGGGGGGGGCGTTCAATGAGCAGTTCTTC
d_gene: TRBD2
v_gene: TRBV7-8
len: 16
abundance: -
j_gene: TRBJ2-1

CDR3aa: CASRDILAAAYNEQFF
CDR3nt: TGTGCCAGCAGGGATATACTAGCGGCGGCGTACAATGAGCAGTTCTTC
d_gene: TRBD2
v_gene: TRBV2
len: 16
abundance: -
j_gene: TRBJ2-1

CDR3aa: CASSQAGGRHYGYTF
CDR3nt: TGTGCCAGCAGCCAAGCAGGGGGCCGGCACTATGGCTACACCTTC
d_gene: TRBD1
v_gene: TRBV6-5
len: 15
abundance: once
j_gene: TRBJ1-2

CDR3aa: CASSLDGQGIYGYTF
CDR3nt: TGCGCCAGCAGCTTAGATGGACAGGGAATCTATGGCTACACCTTC
d_gene: TRBD1
v_gene: TRBV4-1
len: 15
abundance: -
j_gene: TRBJ1-2

CDR3aa: CASSPSTWSEAFF
CDR3nt: TGTGCCAGCAGTCCCTCGACTTGGTCTGAAGCTTTCTTT
d_gene: -
v_gene: TRBV27
len: 13
abundance: -
j_gene: TRBJ1-1

CDR3aa: CASSQLMNTEAFF
CDR3nt: TGTGCCAGCAGCCAACTAATGAACACTGAAGCTTTCTTT
d_gene: -
v_gene: TRBV7-6
len: 13
abundance: -
j_gene: TRBJ1-1

CDR3aa: CASSPGLAGGGELFF
CDR3nt: TGTGCCAGCAGCCCAGGACTAGCGGGGGGCGGGGAGCTGTTTTTT
d_gene: TRBD2
v_gene: TRBV7-3
len: 15
abundance: -
j_gene: TRBJ2-2

CDR3aa: CASSPRSKNYGYTF
CDR3nt: TGCGCCAGCAGCCCCCGTAGTAAGAACTATGGCTACACCTTC
d_gene: -
v_gene: TRBV5-1
len: 14
abundance: -
j_gene: TRBJ1-2

CDR3aa: CSVEEYTTNTEAFF
CDR3nt: TGCAGCGTTGAAGAATACACTACGAACACTGAAGCTTTCTTT
d_gene: -
v_gene: TRBV29-1
len: 14
abundance: once
j_gene: TRBJ1-1

CDR3aa: CASSPDRGWHEQYF
CDR3nt: TGTGCCAGCTCACCGGACAGGGGCTGGCACGAGCAGTACTTC
d_gene: TRBD1
v_gene: TRBV18
len: 14
abundance: -
j_gene: TRBJ2-7

CDR3aa: CASSFSGSYEQYF
CDR3nt: TGTGCCAGCAGCTTCAGCGGCTCCTACGAGCAGTACTTC
d_gene: -
v_gene: TRBV11-2
len: 13
abundance: once
j_gene: TRBJ2-7